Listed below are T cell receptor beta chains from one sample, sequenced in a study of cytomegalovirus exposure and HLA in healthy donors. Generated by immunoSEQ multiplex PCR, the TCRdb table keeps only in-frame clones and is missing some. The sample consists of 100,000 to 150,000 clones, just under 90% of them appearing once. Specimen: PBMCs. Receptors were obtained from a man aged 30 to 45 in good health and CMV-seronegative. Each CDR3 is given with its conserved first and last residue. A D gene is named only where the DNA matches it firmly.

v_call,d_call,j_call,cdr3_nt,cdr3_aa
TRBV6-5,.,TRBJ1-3,TGTGCCAGCAGTTACCGGAGCTCTGGAAACACCATATATTTT,CASSYRSSGNTIYF
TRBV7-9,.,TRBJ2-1,TGTGCCAGCAGCTTACCGCGGCACAGGGGACTTGCCTACAATGAGCAGTTCTTC,CASSLPRHRGLAYNEQFF
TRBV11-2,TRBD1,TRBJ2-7,TGTGCCACTTCCGGGACAGGGAAGGCCTACGAGCAGTACTTC,CATSGTGKAYEQYF
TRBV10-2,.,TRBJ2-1,TGCGCCAGCAGTGTTCAGGGGCGCTCCTACAATGAGCAGTTCTTC,CASSVQGRSYNEQFF
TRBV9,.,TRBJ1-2,TGTGCCAGCAGCGTCGGACAGTATGGCTACACCTTC,CASSVGQYGYTF
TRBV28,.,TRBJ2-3,TGTGCCAGCAGTACCCCCGGGGGTGTCGTAGGAGATACGCAGTATTTT,CASSTPGGVVGDTQYF
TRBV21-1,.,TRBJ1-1,TGTGCCAGCAGCAGAGCTCAGGGACAGGGAGGGATAAACACTGAAGCTTTCTTT,CASSRAQGQGGINTEAFF
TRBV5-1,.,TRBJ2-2,TGCGCCAGCCCTTCGAACACCGGGGAGCTGTTTTTT,CASPSNTGELFF
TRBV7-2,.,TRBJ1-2,TGTGCCAGCAGCTTAGATGAGGCAGGGTACTATGGCTACACCTTC,CASSLDEAGYYGYTF
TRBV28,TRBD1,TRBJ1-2,TGTGCCAGCAGTAGGACAGGGACGTATGGCTACACCTTC,CASSRTGTYGYTF
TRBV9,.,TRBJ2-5,TGTGCCAGCAGCGCCCGGGGCGGACAGATGTACCAAGAGACCCAGTACTTC,CASSARGGQMYQETQYF
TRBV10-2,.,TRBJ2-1,TGCGCCAGCAGTGAGATGGGGGGATTAAACAATGAGCAGTTCTTC,CASSEMGGLNNEQFF